The next 24 T cell receptor beta chains were all read from a single sample in a study of T cell repertoires in cytomegalovirus infection. TCRdb called the reads again in MiXCR, with one record for every CDR3 protein. Counted here are some 680,000 distinct CDR3 sequences, less than 40% occurring once; the ten biggest clones make up about 2.8%. The sequenced sample consisted of PBMCs. The receptor set was obtained from a human donor in good health (CMV status not recorded). Some clones in this sample may be carry-over from other donors' samples.

This clonotype has only a few counts. This chain uses TRBV11-2 with TRBJ2-1; TRBD2 aligns across 8 bases. This CDR3 spans 15 amino acids. Germline CDR1 reads SGHAT; CDR2 reads FQNNGV. Trimming at V came to 4 bases and at J to 3 bases, leaving 5 bases not matched to a gene. CDR3 sequence (DNA): TGTGCCAGCAGCTACGGGGGGGCCGTCTACAATGAGCAGTTCTTC. Translated: CASSYGGAVYNEQFF.

This chain uses TRBV5-4 with TRBJ1-1, with 9 bases matching TRBD1. This CDR3 region has 17 residues. V shed 0 bases and J 5 bases; nucleotides not matched to a gene: 11. Germline assignment: CDR1 SGHNT and CDR2 YYREEE (reference sequence). This chain's CDR3 is CASSLVGTGRWGTEAFF. For the CDR3, the DNA is TGTGCCAGCAGCTTGGTTGGGACAGGGAGGTGGGGAACTGAAGCTTTCTTT.

The chain recombines TRBV29-1 with TRBJ2-2, with unresolved D. Germline V gene sequence: CDR1 SQVTM, CDR2 ANQGSEA. V was cut by 0 bases and J by 1 base, with 3 bases left in between. The CDR3 length is 13 residues. CDR3 sequence (DNA): TGCAGCGTTGAAGAAAGGAACACCGGGGAGCTGTTTTTT. As protein: CSVEERNTGELFF.

This clonotype has just a few counts. The V and J genes are TRBV19 and TRBJ2-5; 11 nucleotides agree with TRBD2. Unmatched junction bases numbered 9, after V lost 5 bases and J lost 4 bases. CDR1 is LNHDA and CDR2 is SQIVND in the germline V gene (reference sequence). The CDR3 extends over 16 amino acids. The CDR3 sequence: CASSASGRWLGETQYF. In nucleotides, the CDR3 is TGTGCCAGTAGTGCTAGCGGGAGGTGGCTGGGAGAGACCCAGTACTTC.

The rearrangement joins TRBV7-8 to TRBJ2-3; 7 nucleotides agree with TRBD2. The CDR3 length is 14 residues. J lost 6 bases, V lost 5 bases, and 8 bases had no gene match. Germline lookup yields CDR1 SGHVS and CDR2 FQNEAQ. The CDR3 protein is CASSRLPGRDTQYF. As DNA, the CDR3 is TGTGCCAGCAGCCGGCTCCCCGGGAGGGATACGCAGTATTTT.

The gene calls are TRBV20-1 and TRBJ2-5; 12 nucleotides align to TRBD2. With 0 bases clipped from V and 4 bases from J, the junction kept 6 bases outside the gene matches. Germline CDR1 DFQATT, CDR2 SNEGSKA (reference sequence). This CDR3 comprises 16 residues. The CDR3 reads CSARDPLAGGGETQYF. For the CDR3, the DNA is TGCAGTGCTAGAGATCCCCTAGCGGGAGGGGGAGAGACCCAGTACTTC.

The chain has TRBV6-1 and TRBJ2-6; 10 positions agree with TRBD1. The junction had 4 bases not matched to a gene; V was cut back by 1 base and J by 4 bases. CDR3 length: 17 residues. CDR1 and CDR2 (germline): MNHNS, SASEGT. CDR3 in DNA: TGTGCCAGCAGTGAAGAGGGACAGGGGTCCGGGGCCAACGTCCTGACTTTC. As protein: CASSEEGQGSGANVLTF.

J is TRBJ2-5 and V is TRBV5-1; TRBD2 matches 7 bases. The junction had 16 bases not matched to a gene; V was cut back by 0 bases and J by 5 bases. Germline CDR1 is SGHRS and CDR2 is YFSETQ. This CDR3 has 18 amino acids. Here the CDR3 DNA reads TGCGCCAGCAGCTTGGTGGGGACTCGACACGCCGGGAGGGAGACCCAGTACTTC. It is translated as CASSLVGTRHAGRETQYF.

In this sample, this clonotype turned up many times. V and J are TRBV7-6 and TRBJ2-7; 9 bases are shared with TRBD2. The germline V gene has CDR1 SGHVS and CDR2 FNYEAQ. V trimming: 1 base; J trimming: 2 bases; junction bases outside the gene matches: 9. The CDR3 has 17 amino acids. The CDR3 protein is CASSLDKGLALTYEQYF. The DNA of the CDR3 is TGTGCCAGCAGCTTAGATAAGGGACTAGCTCTTACCTACGAGCAGTACTTC.

This clonotype appeared many times. In nucleotides, the CDR3 is TGTGCCAGCAGCCGGAGGACGTCGGGCTACACCTTC. It encodes CASSRRTSGYTF. The genes are TRBV11-2 and TRBJ1-2; D ambiguous. The CDR3 is made up of 12 amino acids. The germline gives CDR1 SGHAT, CDR2 FQNNGV. The ends were cut back, 5 bases at V and 8 bases at J, with 12 bases in the middle.

In its sample, this clonotype was seen a few times. The chain uses TRBV7-2 and TRBJ1-5, with D possibly being TRBD1 (5 bases). This CDR3 is built from 15 residues. Trimming took 2 bases from V and 3 from J, leaving 11 bases between them. Germline CDR1 reads SGHTA; CDR2 reads FQGNSA. The DNA for the CDR3 is TGTGCCAGCAGCTTATTCGGGGGATTCAATCAGCCCCAGCATTTT. Protein sequence: CASSLFGGFNQPQHF.

The table lists this clonotype with many counts. The chain is built from TRBV7-6 and TRBJ2-5, with D possibly matching TRBD1 (5 bases). Germline V CDR1 and CDR2: SGHVS, FNYEAQ. The CDR3 is made up of 16 amino acids. Deletions cut 5 bases from V and 1 base from J, with 17 bases between. CDR3 sequence (DNA): TGTGCCAGCAGCCTCCGTCGGGCAGGGTCCCAAGAGACCCAGTACTTC. This encodes CASSLRRAGSQETQYF.

Comment on this clonotype: Given a much more abundant clone one base away, this may be a read error. The rearrangement uses TRBV28 and TRBJ2-3, with TRBD1 as a possible D gene (6 bases). CDR3 length: 15 amino acids. Germline V lookup: CDR1 MDHEN, CDR2 SYDVKM. The CDR3: CASSLLDRSTDTQFF. CDR3 DNA: TGTGCCAGCAGTTTACTTGACAGGTCCACAGATACGCAGTTTTTT.

This clonotype was observed a few times. The chain is built from TRBV6-5 and TRBJ2-7, with a tentative D call TRBD1 (5 bases). Trimming removed 0 bases at V and 2 bases at J, with 14 bases between. The CDR3 totals 16 residues. Germline values: CDR1 MNHEY, CDR2 SVGAGI. This CDR3 reads CASSYSGGHLAYEQYF. In DNA, the CDR3 is TGTGCCAGCAGTTACTCGGGCGGACACCTCGCCTACGAGCAGTACTTC.

Concerning this clonotype: Lacking the conserved final phenylalanine or tryptophan, this CDR3 likely reflects a read error. The V and J genes are TRBV6-2 or TRBV6-3 and TRBJ1-1, with D hard to call. Trimming removed 6 bases at V and 1 base at J, with 6 bases between. This CDR3 region has 12 residues. From germline, CDR1 is MNHEY and CDR2 SVGEGT. CDR3 coding DNA: TGTGCCAGCAGGGAGACGAACACTGAAGCTTTCTTG. Its protein product is CASRETNTEAFL.

This clonotype was seen repeatedly, ten times or more. The chain carries TRBV7-2 and TRBJ2-5, with 9 bases fitting TRBD2. CDR1 is SGHTA, CDR2 FQGNSA, per germline. Losses at the gene ends were 5 bases for V and 1 base for J; bases not matched to a gene: 8. The CDR3 has 16 residues. CDR3 sequence (DNA): TGTGCCAGCAGCGCTATTGGCGGGAGGGCCCAAGAGACCCAGTACTTC. Residues: CASSAIGGRAQETQYF. The whole variable domain, remainder taken from reference TRBV7-2 and TRBJ2-5, is GAGVSQSPSNKVTEKGKDVELRCDPISGHTALYWYRQSLGQGLEFLIYFQGNSAPDKSGLPSDRFSAERTGGSVSTLTIQRTQQEDSAVYLCASSAIGGRAQETQYFGPGTRLLVL.

The chain carries TRBV11-1 and TRBJ2-1, with D uncertain. V was shortened by 3 bases and J by 0 bases, with 9 bases between the two germline ends. Germline CDR1 SGHAT, CDR2 FQDESV (reference sequence). This CDR3 has 15 residues. The CDR3 here is CASSLADRSYNEQFF. DNA for the CDR3: TGTGCCAGCAGCTTGGCGGACCGCTCCTACAATGAGCAGTTCTTC.

This clonotype came up many times. The J gene is TRBJ2-7, the V gene TRBV7-2; a possible D gene is TRBD2 (7 bases). This CDR3 has 17 amino acids. The germline V and J ends were trimmed by 0 bases and 5 bases, with 20 bases remaining between them. In germline, CDR1 is SGHTA, CDR2 FQGNSA. CDR3 DNA: TGTGCCAGCAGCTTAGCCCTCAGGGGCGGGAGTGTCCACGAGCAGTACTTC. Residues: CASSLALRGGSVHEQYF.

The chain carries TRBV5-6 and TRBJ1-2; 8 bases match TRBD1. The V gene's germline CDR1 is SGHDT and CDR2 YYEEEE. This CDR3 contains 15 residues. The J segment lost 5 bases and the V segment lost 4 bases, leaving 10 bases of the junction unmatched. CDR3 sequence: CASSRRTGTTYGYTF. CDR3 DNA: TGTGCCAGCAGCCGACGGACAGGGACGACTTATGGCTACACCTTC.

This chain uses TRBV5-1 with TRBJ2-7; 9 nucleotides match TRBD1. TRBJ2-1 explains the end of the DNA better; the J call may be wrong. CDR1 and CDR2 (germline): SGHRS, YFSETQ. CDR3 size: 14 residues. CDR3 protein: CASSPTGGSYEQFF. The CDR3 coding sequence is TGCGCCAGCAGCCCAACAGGGGGCTCCTACGAGCAGTTCTTC.

This clonotype is a singleton in its sample. This may come from a read error, since a much larger clone is one base off. The chain uses TRBV7-9 and TRBJ1-3; D is uncertain. The CDR3 is made up of 19 amino acids. Between the trimmed V and J ends, which lost 4 bases and 1 base, there was a span of 23 bases. Looked up from germline, CDR1 is SEHNR and CDR2 is FQNEAQ (reference sequence). The CDR3 sequence: CASSSILNSARSSGNTIYF. Here the CDR3 DNA reads TGTGCCAGCAGCTCAATCCTGAACAGTGCCAGGTCGTCTGGAAACACCATATATTTT.

The V gene is TRBV29-1, the J gene TRBJ1-3; the D gene is possibly TRBD1 (5 bases). Trimming left V 5 bases short and J 2 bases short, with 10 bases between. This CDR3 region has 13 residues. The germline V gene has CDR1 SQVTM and CDR2 ANQGSEA. CDR3 nucleotide sequence: TGCAGCGTTAGCCCAGGGACTGGAAACACCATATATTTT. It translates to CSVSPGTGNTIYF.

This clonotype showed up just a few times. The J gene is TRBJ2-7, the V gene TRBV11-2; 7 nucleotides match TRBD1. Germline V gene sequence: CDR1 SGHAT, CDR2 FQNNGV. Trimming at V came to 4 bases and at J to 7 bases, leaving 13 bases not matched to a gene. This CDR3 is built from 15 residues. The CDR3 sequence is CASSYSTGVSREQYF. CDR3 DNA sequence: TGTGCCAGCAGCTACTCCACAGGGGTGTCGAGGGAGCAGTACTTC.

The V and J genes are TRBV20-1 and TRBJ1-2, with 7 bases matching TRBD1. V gave up 0 bases and J gave up 4 bases; unmatched junction bases: 5. Per the germline V gene, CDR1 is DFQATT and CDR2 is SNEGSKA (reference sequence). The CDR3 consists of 14 residues. CDR3 residues: CSARDDRDSYGYTF. CDR3 DNA sequence: TGCAGTGCTAGAGATGACCGGGACAGCTATGGCTACACCTTC.